This T cell receptor beta chain came from a study of blood T cell repertoires in COVID-19. Study background: Specimens from acute and convalescent COVID-19 originated in the United States, Italy and Spain. In each case, the material was cDNA or gDNA derived from T cells, B-cell-depleted T cells, or PBMCs.

Methods used by the authors: Amplifying reference gene primers gave estimates of nucleated cell counts. Repertoires were generated with immunoSEQ multiplex PCR, while TCRdb's copy carries only in-frame clones and drops some. The V and J calls and clone size were taken over from that table, and D and trimming were inferred from the DNA. The repertoire holds some 240,000 clones, with approximately 89% as singletons. The material sequenced was peripheral blood. The origin of this receptor is a woman in her thirties or forties who had recovered from COVID-19.

In DNA, the CDR3 is TGTGCCAGTTCCGGGACAGCCTCCTACGAGCAGTACTTC. Protein: CASSGTASYEQYF. The chain is built from TRBV2 and TRBJ2-7, with 7 bases that match TRBD1. Germline V gene data show CDR1 as SNHLY and CDR2 as FYNNEI. Losses at the gene ends were 9 bases for V and 0 bases for J; bases not matched to a gene: 5. CDR3 length equals 13 residues.